This T cell receptor beta chain was retrieved from a study of blood T cell repertoires in COVID-19. On the study more broadly: The samples span acute and convalescent COVID-19 from the United States, Italy and Spain. T cells, B-cell-depleted T cells, or PBMCs supplied cDNA or gDNA.

The length of the CDR3 is 15 residues. Trimming cost V 6 bases and J 8 bases; bases outside gene matches: 12. The germline gives CDR1 MDHEN, CDR2 SYDVKM. Original processing notes: Amplification with reference gene primers provided the estimates of nucleated cell counts. This table comes from immunoSEQ multiplex PCR, and its TCRdb copy is limited to in-frame clones, with some not included. V, J and clone size reflect that table, while D and trimming were determined from the DNA. The sample yields approximately 300,000 clones, nearly 90% seen once. The origin of this receptor is a woman between 35 and 50 years old with COVID-19, enrolled during active disease. The rearrangement uses TRBV28 and TRBJ1-4; 7 bases are a match to TRBD1. Sequencing was performed on peripheral blood. The CDR3: CASSLERTGGEKLFF. CDR3 DNA: TGTGCCAGCAGCTTGGAAAGGACAGGAGGCGAAAAACTGTTTTTT.